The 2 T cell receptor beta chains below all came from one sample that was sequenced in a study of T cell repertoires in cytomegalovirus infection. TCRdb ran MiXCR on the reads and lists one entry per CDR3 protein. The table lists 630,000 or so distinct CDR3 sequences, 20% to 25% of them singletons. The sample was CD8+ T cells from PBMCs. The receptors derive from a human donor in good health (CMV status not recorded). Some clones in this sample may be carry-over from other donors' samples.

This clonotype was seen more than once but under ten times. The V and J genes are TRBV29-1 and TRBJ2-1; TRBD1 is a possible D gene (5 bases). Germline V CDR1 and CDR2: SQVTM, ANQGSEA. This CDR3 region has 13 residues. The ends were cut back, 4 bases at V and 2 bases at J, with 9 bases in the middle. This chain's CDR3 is CSVVRVTYNEQFF. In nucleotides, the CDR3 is TGCAGCGTTGTCAGGGTCACCTACAATGAGCAGTTCTTC.

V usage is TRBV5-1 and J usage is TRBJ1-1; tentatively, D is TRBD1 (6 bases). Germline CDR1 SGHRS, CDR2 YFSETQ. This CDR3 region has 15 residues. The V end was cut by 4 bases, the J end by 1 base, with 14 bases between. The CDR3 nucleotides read TGCGCCAGCAGCGTATCACAGGGTACGAACACTGAAGCTTTCTTT. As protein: CASSVSQGTNTEAFF.